This record looks at one T cell receptor beta chain sequence and its context. Its antigen target is currently unknown. The input lacks base qualities; no much larger clone sits a single base away. These data are taken from a study of cytomegalovirus exposure and HLA in healthy donors (dated by TCRdb to about 2017). Describing the broader study: According to a later analysis, one platform produced both the 120 validation repertoires and the 700 or so repertoires of the first cohort. A separate validation cohort of approximately 120 different subjects was used in addition to the 666-subject first cohort. High-throughput TCR immunosequencing, statistical association of individual TCRs with disease status, and machine learning were combined to predict cytomegalovirus infection status. The study aimed to test whether cataloging public T cell receptors could reveal signatures of past pathogen exposure.

CDR3 length: 14 amino acids, cysteine to phenylalanine. The read is trimmed to its CDR3 DNA, 42 bases read in frame from base 1. The V end gives up 5 bases and the J end 4 bases, leaving 7 bases in the junction not matched to a gene. The germline V gene supplies CDR1 KGHSH and CDR2 LQKENI. Library method: the immunoSEQ multiplex PCR assay. Processing in the source paper ran as follows. A statistical classification framework was built to diagnose cytomegalovirus status from the catalog of TCR beta chain sequences. Held by TCRdb, this immuneACCESS table contains in-frame sequences only and omits some clones. Under half of the omission traces to an unresolved V gene where checked; the cause of the rest is unknown. The V and J calls and clone size come from that table; D and trimming were worked out from the DNA. This sample comprises some 140,000 clones, 82% of them detected only once. Together, the top ten hold approximately 30% of the sample.

What the work shows at the level of the full study, not this receptor alone: In a later analysis, TCRs clustered in the first cohort were found to also tend to co-occur in the 120 or so validation repertoires, with approximately 94% of cluster scores above 0. The authors suggested that the approach could potentially be generalized to other disease states and immunological phenotypes. A few of the identified cytomegalovirus-associated TCR beta chains were confirmed in vitro to be specific for cytomegalovirus antigens. All 110 or so repertoires were used to score co-occurrence in the validation cohort in a later analysis, because that analysis had no HLA typing for the cohort. In the study, approximately 160 TCR beta chains were listed as associated with cytomegalovirus. Across donors, most TCR sequences were observed very rarely, whereas some public TCRs were present in many individuals. Cytomegalovirus status was reported to be diagnosed by the classifier with high specificity and sensitivity in both the original and validation cohorts.

Separate from the roughly 630-subject first cohort, the validation cohort of some 130 subjects was the group to which the donors belonged. The clonotype comes from a man aged 25 to 45 in good health and CMV-seropositive. The rearranged segments are TRBV18 and TRBJ1-1, and 7 bases in between align with TRBD1. What was sequenced was PBMCs. The sequenced DNA: TGTGCCAGCTCAACGATCAGGACAGGCACTGAAGCTTTCTTT. Its coded protein is CASSTIRTGTEAFF.